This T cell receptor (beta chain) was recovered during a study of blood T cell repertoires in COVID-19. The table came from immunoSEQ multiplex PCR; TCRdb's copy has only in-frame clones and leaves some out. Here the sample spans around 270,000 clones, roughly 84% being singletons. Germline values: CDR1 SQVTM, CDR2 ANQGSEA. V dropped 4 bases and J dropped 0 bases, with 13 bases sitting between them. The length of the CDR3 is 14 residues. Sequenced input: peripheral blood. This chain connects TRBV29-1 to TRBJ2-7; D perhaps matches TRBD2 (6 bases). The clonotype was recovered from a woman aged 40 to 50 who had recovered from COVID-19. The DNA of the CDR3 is TGCAGCGTTGGGGAGGCGGGGACCTCCTACGAGCAGTACTTC. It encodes CSVGEAGTSYEQYF.